The source of this T cell receptor beta chain is a study of PD-1 and CTLA-4 blockade in melanoma. Data came from immunoSEQ multiplex PCR; TCRdb stores just in-frame clones and leaves some out. Of about 28,000 clones detected, 85% to 90% appear once; the ten largest clones hold about 8.5%. The receptor's source is a human donor with melanoma. The input for sequencing was CD8+ T cells from peripheral blood, taken before anti-PD-1 treatment.

The CDR3 nucleotides read TGTGCCAGCAGTGAAACAGGGACAGAGCAAGAGACCCAGTACTTC. Translation: CASSETGTEQETQYF. This chain joins TRBV6-1 and TRBJ2-5, with 7 bases lining up with TRBD1. With V trimmed by 2 bases and J by 2 bases, 5 bases remained unmatched. The length of the CDR3 is 15 residues. Germline values: CDR1 MNHNS, CDR2 SASEGT.